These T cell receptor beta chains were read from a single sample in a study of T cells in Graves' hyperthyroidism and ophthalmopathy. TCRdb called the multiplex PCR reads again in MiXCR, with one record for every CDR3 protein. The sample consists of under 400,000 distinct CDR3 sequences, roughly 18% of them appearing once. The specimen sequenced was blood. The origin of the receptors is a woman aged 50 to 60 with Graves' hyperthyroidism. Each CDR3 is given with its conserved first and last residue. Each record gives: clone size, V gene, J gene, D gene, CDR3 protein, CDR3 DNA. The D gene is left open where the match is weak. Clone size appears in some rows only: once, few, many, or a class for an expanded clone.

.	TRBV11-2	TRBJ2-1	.	CASRTGVGAYNEQFF	TGTGCCAGCAGGACGGGTGTTGGGGCCTACAATGAGCAGTTCTTC
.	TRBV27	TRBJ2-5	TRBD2	CATSVCWSAGTSGTQYF	TGTGCCACCAGTGTATGTTGGTCAGCGGGGACCTCGGGGACCCAGTACTTC
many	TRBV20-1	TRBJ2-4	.	CSARDGDKNIQYF	TGCAGTGCTAGAGATGGGGACAAAAACATTCAGTACTTC
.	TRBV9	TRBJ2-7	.	CASSVGGEEQYF	TGTGCCAGCAGCGTAGGAGGGGAGGAGCAGTACTTC
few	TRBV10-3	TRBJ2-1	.	CAISEGGHEQFF	TGTGCCATCAGTGAGGGGGGCCATGAGCAGTTCTTC
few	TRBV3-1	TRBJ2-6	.	CASSQEGQAFSGANVLTF	TGTGCCAGCAGCCAAGAGGGGCAGGCCTTTTCTGGGGCCAACGTCCTGACTTTC
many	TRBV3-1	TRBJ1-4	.	CASSQGPTGTNEKLFF	TGTGCCAGCAGCCAAGGACCGACAGGCACTAATGAAAAACTGTTTTTT
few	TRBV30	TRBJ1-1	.	CAWSVGYALGVEAFF	TGTGCCTGGAGTGTAGGCTACGCTCTGGGGGTTGAAGCTTTCTTT
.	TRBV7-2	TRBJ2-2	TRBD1	CASSWTGDTGELFF	TGTGCCAGCAGCTGGACAGGGGACACCGGGGAGCTGTTTTTT
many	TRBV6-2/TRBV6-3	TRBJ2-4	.	CASSKSTVAKNIQYF	TGTGCCAGCAGCAAATCAACGGTAGCCAAAAACATTCAGTACTTC
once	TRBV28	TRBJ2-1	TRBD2	CASSLIAGGKNEQFF	TGTGCCAGCAGTCTTATAGCGGGAGGGAAGAATGAGCAGTTCTTC
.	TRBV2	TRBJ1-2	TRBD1	CATVETGGIREGYTF	TGTGCCACGGTCGAGACAGGGGGCATACGGGAAGGCTACACCTTC
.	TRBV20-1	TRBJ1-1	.	CSARWGGTEAFF	TGCAGTGCTAGATGGGGGGGTACTGAAGCTTTCTTT
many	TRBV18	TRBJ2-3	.	CASSPYTDTQYF	TGTGCCAGCTCTCCATACACAGATACGCAGTATTTT
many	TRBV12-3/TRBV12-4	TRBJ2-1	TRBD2	CASSPLAGPNEQFF	TGTGCCAGCTCTCCCCTAGCGGGGCCCAATGAGCAGTTCTTC
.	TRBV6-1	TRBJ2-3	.	CASSDHQDRDRPDTQYF	TGTGCCAGCAGTGACCACCAGGACAGAGACCGCCCAGATACGCAGTATTTT
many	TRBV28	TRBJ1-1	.	CASKDQNTEAFF	TGTGCCAGCAAGGACCAGAACACTGAAGCTTTCTTT
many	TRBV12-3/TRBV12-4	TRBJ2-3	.	CASSLDSSTDTQYF	TGTGCCAGCAGTCTCGACAGTAGCACAGATACGCAGTATTTT
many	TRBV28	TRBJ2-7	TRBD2	CASSLGGGGAGGSYEQYF	TGTGCCAGCAGTTTAGGGGGGGGCGGCGCGGGAGGGTCCTACGAGCAGTACTTC
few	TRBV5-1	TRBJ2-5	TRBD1	CASSRLGQGAETQYF	TGCGCCAGCAGCCGTCTAGGACAGGGGGCCGAGACCCAGTACTTC
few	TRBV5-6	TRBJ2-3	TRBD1	CASSSGQATDTQYF	TGTGCCAGCAGCTCGGGACAGGCGACAGATACGCAGTATTTT
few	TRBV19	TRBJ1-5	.	CASSIFSGDQPQHF	TGTGCCAGTAGTATCTTCTCAGGGGATCAGCCCCAGCATTTT
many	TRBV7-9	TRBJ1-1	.	CASSPELGVTEAFF	TGTGCCAGCAGCCCGGAATTAGGGGTCACTGAAGCTTTCTTT
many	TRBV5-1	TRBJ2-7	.	CASSLVEGRYEQYF	TGCGCCAGCAGCTTGGTGGAGGGGCGATACGAGCAGTACTTC
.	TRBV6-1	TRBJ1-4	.	CASSIRATRNRGEKLFF	TGTGCCAGCAGTATCCGAGCGACCCGAAACCGCGGTGAAAAACTGTTTTTT
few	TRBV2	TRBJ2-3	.	CASSAGYRLSDTQYF	TGTGCCAGCAGCGCAGGGTATAGGCTGTCCGATACGCAGTATTTT
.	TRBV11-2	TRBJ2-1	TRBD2	CASSPVRTSVHEQFF	TGTGCCAGCAGCCCCGTGAGGACTAGCGTACATGAGCAGTTCTTC
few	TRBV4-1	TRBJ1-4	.	CASRTTQGANEKLFF	TGCGCCAGCAGAACCACACAGGGTGCAAATGAAAAACTGTTTTTT
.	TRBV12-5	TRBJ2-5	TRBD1	CASALPTGTVEETQYF	TGTGCTAGTGCCCTACCCACCGGGACAGTTGAAGAGACCCAGTACTTC
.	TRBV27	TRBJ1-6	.	CASSSRNRSPLHF	TGTGCCAGCAGTTCCCGTAACCGTTCACCCCTCCACTTT
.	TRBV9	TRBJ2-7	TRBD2	CASSEGASGSYEQYF	TGTGCCAGCAGCGAAGGGGCTAGCGGCTCCTACGAGCAGTACTTC
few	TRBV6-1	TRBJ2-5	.	CASAGWETQYF	TGTGCCAGCGCGGGGTGGGAGACCCAGTACTTC
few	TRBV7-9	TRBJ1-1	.	CASSSGARGTEAFF	TGTGCCAGCAGCTCAGGGGCTAGAGGGACTGAAGCTTTCTTT
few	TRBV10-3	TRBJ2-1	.	CAISEAYRYNEQFF	TGTGCCATCAGTGAGGCTTACAGGTACAATGAGCAGTTCTTC
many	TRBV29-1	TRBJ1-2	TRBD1	CSVEADYSGTEYGYTF	TGCAGCGTTGAAGCCGATTACTCCGGGACAGAATATGGCTACACCTTC
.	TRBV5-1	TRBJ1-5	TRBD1	CASSPGQGAIQPQHF	TGCGCCAGCAGCCCCGGACAGGGGGCTATTCAGCCCCAGCATTTT
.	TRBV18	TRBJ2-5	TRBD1	CASSPQTGGQETQYF	TGTGCCAGCTCACCTCAAACAGGGGGCCAAGAGACCCAGTACTTC
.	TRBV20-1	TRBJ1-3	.	CSSGPSSGNTIYF	TGCAGTTCTGGCCCGAGCTCTGGAAACACCATATATTTT
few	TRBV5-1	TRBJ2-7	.	CASSLAGSTSYEQYF	TGCGCCAGCAGCTTGGCCGGTAGTACCTCCTACGAGCAGTACTTC
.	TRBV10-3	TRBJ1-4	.	CAIKSSDPTNEKLFF	TGTGCCATCAAATCTTCAGACCCAACTAATGAAAAACTGTTTTTT
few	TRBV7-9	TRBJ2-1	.	CASSLVGADSNEQFF	TGTGCCAGCAGCTTAGTTGGGGCGGACAGCAATGAGCAGTTCTTC
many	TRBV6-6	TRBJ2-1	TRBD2	CASSYAGLAGYNEQFF	TGTGCCAGCAGTTACGCCGGGCTAGCGGGGTACAATGAGCAGTTCTTC
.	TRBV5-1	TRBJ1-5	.	CASSSGTVGQPQHF	TGCGCCAGCAGCTCCGGGACTGTCGGTCAGCCCCAGCATTTT
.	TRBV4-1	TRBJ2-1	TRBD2	CASSQLIAGGPVEQFF	TGCGCCAGCAGCCAACTGATAGCGGGGGGGCCTGTTGAGCAGTTCTTC
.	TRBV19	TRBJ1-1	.	CASSYRAEAFF	TGTGCCAGTAGTTATCGGGCGGAAGCTTTCTTT
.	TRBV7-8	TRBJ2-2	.	CASSLGDSNTGELFF	TGTGCCAGCAGCTTAGGGGACTCGAACACCGGGGAGCTGTTTTTT
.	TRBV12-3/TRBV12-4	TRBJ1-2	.	CASSPGGGDGYTF	TGTGCCAGCAGTCCCGGAGGCGGGGACGGCTACACCTTC
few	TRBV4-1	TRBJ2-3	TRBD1	CASSQEQGTLGTDTQYF	TGCGCCAGCAGCCAAGAACAGGGGACCCTAGGCACAGATACGCAGTATTTT
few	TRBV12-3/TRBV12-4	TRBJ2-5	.	CASSPLLETQYF	TGTGCCAGCAGTCCTCTTTTAGAGACCCAGTACTTC
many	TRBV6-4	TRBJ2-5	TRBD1	CASSEGAGGLETQYF	TGTGCCAGCAGTGAAGGGGCAGGGGGCTTGGAGACCCAGTACTTC
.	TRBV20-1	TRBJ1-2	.	CSARDPVAGVDRGYTF	TGCAGTGCTAGAGATCCGGTGGCAGGGGTGGACCGGGGCTACACCTTC
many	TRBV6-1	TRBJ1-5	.	CASSGRGDSNQPQHF	TGTGCCAGCAGTGGAAGAGGGGATAGCAATCAGCCCCAGCATTTT
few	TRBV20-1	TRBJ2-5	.	CSASSQETQYF	TGCAGTGCTAGTTCCCAAGAGACCCAGTACTTC